This is a list of T cell receptor beta chains from one sample in a study of radiation and T cells in renal cell carcinoma. Sequencing was performed with immunoSEQ multiplex PCR; in TCRdb, only in-frame clones are kept and a portion is missing. This sample has tens of thousands of clones, with around 86% found just once. The sample here was blood, taken from a patient whose treatment included radiotherapy and nephrectomy. All receptors come from a woman between 50 and 59 years old with renal cell carcinoma. Both conserved end residues are trimmed from each CDR3.

v_gene | CDR3aa
TRBV6-5 | ASIGALNTEAF
TRBV25-1 | ASSGTNTGELF
TRBV19 | ASSMGGGADTQY
TRBV28 | ASSLDTQY
TRBV11-2 | ASSQGTSGMNEQF
TRBV2 | ASAGIGTDTQY
TRBV25-1 | ARHRSGGTEYQPQH
TRBV28 | ASIPRTEKNTEAF
TRBV23-1 | ASSQLAGINRDDYYGYT
TRBV4-2 | ASSQDSTRAQETQY
TRBV5-5 | ASSLSGANVLT
TRBV4-1 | ASSQVLGDAGTGNTIY
TRBV10-1 | ASSEVTDTQY
TRBV2 | ASSGYSWYEQY
TRBV15 | ATSGTAGNTIY
TRBV4-3 | ASSPQGSGSVYEQY
TRBV11-2 | ASSANTGELF
TRBV7-2 | ASSAFHEQY
TRBV7-2 | ASSLVSSYNEQF
TRBV11-3 | ASSLGTGYNEQF
TRBV6-5 | ASSYSRGNQPQH
TRBV9 | ASSFAGDTGELF
TRBV7-2 | ASSTGTGQGNTIY
TRBV15 | ATSRAGGTEKLF
TRBV7-9 | ASSLGGEPYGYT
TRBV10-2 | ASSDNRELGSEAF
TRBV9 | ASSGIGQGGTQY
TRBV7-2 | ASSLIGGDNTEAF
TRBV18 | ASSPSRGWKTQY
TRBV14 | ASSAPGQGALEQY
TRBV9 | ASSVGLGGRGQPQH
TRBV7-6 | ASSLGSGGASDEQF
TRBV28 | ASSLSRAARSNQPQH
TRBV2 | ASSAQGQLGYGYT
TRBV4-3 | ASSQDIISYEQY
TRBV6-6 | ASSRGGGETQY
TRBV18 | ASSGGSSDTQY
TRBV5-1 | ASSLAGEGNQPQH
TRBV18 | ASSPLAGRFNQPQH
TRBV7-2 | ASSFMAGALNNEQF
TRBV5-1 | ASSLEGDGYT
TRBV11-3 | ASSPGQGPRY
TRBV2 | ATWTGKRSNSPLH
TRBV19 | ASTFDNGQDGYT
TRBV4-3 | ASTETVSGQGNEKLF
TRBV28 | ASNDPGPTEAF
TRBV2 | ASSEAGLQETQY
TRBV28 | ASSPGTSGSAAAPSTDTQY